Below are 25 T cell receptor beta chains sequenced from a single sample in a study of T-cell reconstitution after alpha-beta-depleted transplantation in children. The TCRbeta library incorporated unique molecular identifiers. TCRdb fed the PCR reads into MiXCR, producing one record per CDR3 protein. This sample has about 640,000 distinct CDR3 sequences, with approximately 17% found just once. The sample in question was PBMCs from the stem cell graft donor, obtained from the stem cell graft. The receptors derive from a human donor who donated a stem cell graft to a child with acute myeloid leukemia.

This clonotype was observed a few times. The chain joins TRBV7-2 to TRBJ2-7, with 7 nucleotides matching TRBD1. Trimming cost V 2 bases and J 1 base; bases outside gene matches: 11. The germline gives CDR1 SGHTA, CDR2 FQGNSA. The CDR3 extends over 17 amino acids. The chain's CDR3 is CASSLRRVGGISYEQYF. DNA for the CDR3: TGTGCCAGCAGCTTACGGCGGGTAGGGGGCATTTCCTACGAGCAGTACTTC.

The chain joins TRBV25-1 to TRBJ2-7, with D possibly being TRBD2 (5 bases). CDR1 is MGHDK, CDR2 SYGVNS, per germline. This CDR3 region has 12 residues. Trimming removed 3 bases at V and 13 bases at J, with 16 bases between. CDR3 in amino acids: CASSDAGRLSYF. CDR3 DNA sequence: TGTGCCAGCAGTGATGCGGGCAGGCTCTCCTACTTC.

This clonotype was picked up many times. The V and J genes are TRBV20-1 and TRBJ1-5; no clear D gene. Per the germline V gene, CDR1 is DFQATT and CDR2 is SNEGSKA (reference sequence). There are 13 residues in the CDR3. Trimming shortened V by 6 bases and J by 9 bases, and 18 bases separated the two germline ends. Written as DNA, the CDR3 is TGCAGTGCCCGAGACACGGGCCGGGGGCCCCAGCATTTT. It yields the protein CSARDTGRGPQHF.

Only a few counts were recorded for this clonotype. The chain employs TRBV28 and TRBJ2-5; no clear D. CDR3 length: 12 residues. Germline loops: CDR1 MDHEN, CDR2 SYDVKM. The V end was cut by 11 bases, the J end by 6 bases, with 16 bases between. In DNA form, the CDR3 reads TGTGCCGCCCAAGGAAAAAGGAAGACCCAGTACTTC. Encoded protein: CAAQGKRKTQYF.

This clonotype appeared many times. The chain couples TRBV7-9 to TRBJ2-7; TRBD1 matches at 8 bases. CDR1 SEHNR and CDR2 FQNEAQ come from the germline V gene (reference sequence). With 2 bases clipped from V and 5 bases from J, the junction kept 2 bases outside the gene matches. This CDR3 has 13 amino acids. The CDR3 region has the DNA TGTGCCAGCAGCTTAACAGGGGGTCACGAGCAGTACGTC. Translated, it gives CASSLTGGHEQYV.

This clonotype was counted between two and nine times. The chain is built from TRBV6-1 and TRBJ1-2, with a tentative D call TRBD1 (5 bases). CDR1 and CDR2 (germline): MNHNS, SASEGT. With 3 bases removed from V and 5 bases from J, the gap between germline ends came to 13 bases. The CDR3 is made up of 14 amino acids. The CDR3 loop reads CASSDFGQGYGYTF. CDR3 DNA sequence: TGTGCCAGCAGTGATTTCGGACAAGGTTATGGCTACACCTTC.

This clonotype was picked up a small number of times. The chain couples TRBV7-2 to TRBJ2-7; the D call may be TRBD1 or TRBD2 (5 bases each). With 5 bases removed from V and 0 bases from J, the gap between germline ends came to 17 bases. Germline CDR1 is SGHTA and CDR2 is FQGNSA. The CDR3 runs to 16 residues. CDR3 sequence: CASSPWDGISSYEQYF. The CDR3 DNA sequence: TGTGCCAGCAGCCCGTGGGACGGGATCAGCTCCTACGAGCAGTACTTC.

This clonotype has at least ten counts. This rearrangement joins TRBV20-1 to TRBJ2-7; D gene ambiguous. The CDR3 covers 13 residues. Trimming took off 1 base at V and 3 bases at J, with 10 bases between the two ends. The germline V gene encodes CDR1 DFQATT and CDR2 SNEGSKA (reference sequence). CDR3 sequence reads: CSARAHKGYEQYF. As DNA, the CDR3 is TGCAGTGCTAGAGCCCATAAGGGCTACGAGCAGTACTTC.

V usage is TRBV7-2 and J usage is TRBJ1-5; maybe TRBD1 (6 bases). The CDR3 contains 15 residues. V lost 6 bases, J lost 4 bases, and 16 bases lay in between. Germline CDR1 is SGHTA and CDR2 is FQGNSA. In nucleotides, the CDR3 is TGTGCCAGCAGTGGGGGGCAGGGGAGGAATCAGCCCCAGCATTTT. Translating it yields CASSGGQGRNQPQHF.

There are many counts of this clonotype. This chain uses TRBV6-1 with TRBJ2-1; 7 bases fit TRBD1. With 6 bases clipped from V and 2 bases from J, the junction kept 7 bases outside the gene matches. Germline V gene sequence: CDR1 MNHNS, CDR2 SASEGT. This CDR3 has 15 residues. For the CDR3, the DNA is TGTGCCAGCAGCGCCGGGACAGAGGCCTACAATGAGCAGTTCTTC. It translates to CASSAGTEAYNEQFF.

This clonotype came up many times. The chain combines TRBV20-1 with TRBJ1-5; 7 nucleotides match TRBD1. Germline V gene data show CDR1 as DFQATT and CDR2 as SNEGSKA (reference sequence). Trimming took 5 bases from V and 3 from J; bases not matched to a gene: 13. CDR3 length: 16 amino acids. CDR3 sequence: CSALPGQLTFNQPQHF. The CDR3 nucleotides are TGCAGTGCTTTACCGGGACAGCTAACGTTCAATCAGCCCCAGCATTTT.

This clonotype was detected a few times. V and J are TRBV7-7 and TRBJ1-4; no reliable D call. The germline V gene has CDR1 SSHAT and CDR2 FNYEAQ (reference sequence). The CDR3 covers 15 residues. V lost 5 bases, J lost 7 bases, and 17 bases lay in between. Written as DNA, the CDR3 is TGTGCCAGCAGCCCCCTCGAGGTTTGGAGTGAAAAACTGTTTTTT. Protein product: CASSPLEVWSEKLFF.

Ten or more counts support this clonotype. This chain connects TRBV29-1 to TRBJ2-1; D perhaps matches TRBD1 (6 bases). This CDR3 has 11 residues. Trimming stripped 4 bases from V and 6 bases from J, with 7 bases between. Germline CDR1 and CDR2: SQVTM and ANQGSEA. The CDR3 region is CSVARGNEQFF. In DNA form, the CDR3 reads TGCAGCGTTGCCAGGGGCAATGAGCAGTTCTTC.

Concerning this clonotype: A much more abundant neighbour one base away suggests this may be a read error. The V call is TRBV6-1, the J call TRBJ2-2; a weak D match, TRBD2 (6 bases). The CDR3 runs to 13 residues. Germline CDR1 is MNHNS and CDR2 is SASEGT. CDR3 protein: CASRGKNTGGLFF. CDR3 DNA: TGTGCCAGCAGGGGGAAGAACACCGGGGGGCTGTTTTTT.

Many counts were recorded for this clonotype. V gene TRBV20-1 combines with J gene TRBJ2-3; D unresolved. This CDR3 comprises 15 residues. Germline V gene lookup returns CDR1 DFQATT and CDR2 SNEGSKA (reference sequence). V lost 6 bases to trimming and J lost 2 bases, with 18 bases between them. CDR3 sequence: CSAVGYGLNTDTQYF. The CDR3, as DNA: TGCAGTGCCGTCGGTTACGGGCTAAACACAGATACGCAGTATTTT.

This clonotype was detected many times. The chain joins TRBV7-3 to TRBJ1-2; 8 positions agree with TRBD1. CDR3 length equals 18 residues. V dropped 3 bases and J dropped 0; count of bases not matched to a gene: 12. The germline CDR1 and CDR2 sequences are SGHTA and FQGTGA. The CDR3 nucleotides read TGTGCCAGCAGCTTGACCAGGGCCGGGACAGGAACTAACTATGGCTACACCTTC. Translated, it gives CASSLTRAGTGTNYGYTF.

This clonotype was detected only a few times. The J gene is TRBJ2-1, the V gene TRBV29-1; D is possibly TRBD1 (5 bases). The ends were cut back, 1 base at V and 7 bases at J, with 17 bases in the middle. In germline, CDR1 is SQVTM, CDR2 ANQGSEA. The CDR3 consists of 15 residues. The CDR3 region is CSVEVWQGPRNEQFF. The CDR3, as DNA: TGCAGCGTTGAAGTTTGGCAGGGCCCCCGAAATGAGCAGTTCTTC.

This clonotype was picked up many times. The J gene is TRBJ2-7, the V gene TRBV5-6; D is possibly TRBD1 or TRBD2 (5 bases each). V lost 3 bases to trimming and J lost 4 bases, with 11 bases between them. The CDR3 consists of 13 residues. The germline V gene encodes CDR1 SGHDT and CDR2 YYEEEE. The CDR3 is CASSYGTDYEQYV. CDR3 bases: TGTGCCAGCAGCTACGGGACGGATTACGAGCAGTACGTC.

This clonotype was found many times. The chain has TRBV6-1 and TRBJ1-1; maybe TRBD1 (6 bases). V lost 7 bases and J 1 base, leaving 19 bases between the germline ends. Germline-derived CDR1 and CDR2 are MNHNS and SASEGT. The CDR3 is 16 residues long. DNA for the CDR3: TGTGCCAGCAAATCGGGGGGCGCTTTCCAGAACACTGAAGCTTTCTTT. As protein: CASKSGGAFQNTEAFF.

CDR3 coding DNA: TGCGCCAGCAGCTTGGACTTGGGGAGCACTAATGAAAAACTGTTTTTT. Translation: CASSLDLGSTNEKLFF. This chain joins TRBV5-1 and TRBJ1-4; D gene ambiguous. CDR1 SGHRS and CDR2 YFSETQ come from the germline V gene. With 0 bases removed from V and 2 bases from J, the gap between germline ends came to 11 bases. The CDR3 spans 16 residues.

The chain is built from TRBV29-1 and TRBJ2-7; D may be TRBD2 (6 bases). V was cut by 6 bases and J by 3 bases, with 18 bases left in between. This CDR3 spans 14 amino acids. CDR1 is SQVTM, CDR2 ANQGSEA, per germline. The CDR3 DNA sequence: TGCAGCGTCCTGTCGCGGGGCCCGTTCTACGAGCAGTACTTC. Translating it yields CSVLSRGPFYEQYF.

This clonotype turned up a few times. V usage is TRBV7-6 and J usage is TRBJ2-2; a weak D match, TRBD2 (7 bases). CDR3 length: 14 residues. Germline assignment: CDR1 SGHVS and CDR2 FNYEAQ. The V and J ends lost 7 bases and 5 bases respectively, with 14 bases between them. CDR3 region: CASTSGGRTGELFF. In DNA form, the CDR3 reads TGTGCCAGCACCTCGGGGGGCCGGACCGGGGAGCTGTTTTTT. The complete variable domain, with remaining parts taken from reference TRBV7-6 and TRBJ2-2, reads GAGVSQSPRYKVTKRGQDVALRCDPISGHVSLYWYRQALGQGPEFLTYFNYEAQQDKSGLPNDRFSAERPEGSISTLTIQRTEQRDSAMYRCASTSGGRTGELFFGEGSRLTVL.

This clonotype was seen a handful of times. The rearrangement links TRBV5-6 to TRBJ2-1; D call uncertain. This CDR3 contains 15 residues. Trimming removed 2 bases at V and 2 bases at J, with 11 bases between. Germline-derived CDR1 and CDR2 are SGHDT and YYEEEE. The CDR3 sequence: CASSFSLPTYNEQFF. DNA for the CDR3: TGTGCCAGCAGCTTTTCTTTACCTACCTACAATGAGCAGTTCTTC.

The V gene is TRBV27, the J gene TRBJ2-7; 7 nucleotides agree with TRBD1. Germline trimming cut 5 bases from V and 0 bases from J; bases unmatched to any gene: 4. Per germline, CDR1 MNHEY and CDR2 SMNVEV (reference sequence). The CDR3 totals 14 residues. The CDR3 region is CASSGTASSYEQYV. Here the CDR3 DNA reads TGTGCCAGCAGTGGGACAGCCTCCTCCTACGAGCAGTACGTC.

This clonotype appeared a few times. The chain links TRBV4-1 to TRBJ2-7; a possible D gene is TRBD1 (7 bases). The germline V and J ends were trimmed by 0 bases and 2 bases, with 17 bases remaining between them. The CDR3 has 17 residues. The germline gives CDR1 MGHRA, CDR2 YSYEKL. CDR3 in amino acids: CASSQDPTSRGTYEQYF. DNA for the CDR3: TGCGCCAGCAGCCAAGATCCCACTAGCAGGGGGACCTACGAGCAGTACTTC.